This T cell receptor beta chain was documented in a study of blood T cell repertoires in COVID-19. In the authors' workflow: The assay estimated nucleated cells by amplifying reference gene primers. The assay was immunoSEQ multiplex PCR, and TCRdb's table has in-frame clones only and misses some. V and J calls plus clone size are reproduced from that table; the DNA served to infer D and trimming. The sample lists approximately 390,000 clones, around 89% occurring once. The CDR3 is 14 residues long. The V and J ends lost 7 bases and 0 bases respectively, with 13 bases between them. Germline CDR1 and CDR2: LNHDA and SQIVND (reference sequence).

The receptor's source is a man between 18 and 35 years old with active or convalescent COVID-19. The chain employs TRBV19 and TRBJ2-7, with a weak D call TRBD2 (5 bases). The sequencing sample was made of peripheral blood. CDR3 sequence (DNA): TGTGCCAGTACCCCAGGACTGGGCTCCTACGAGCAGTACTTC. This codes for CASTPGLGSYEQYF. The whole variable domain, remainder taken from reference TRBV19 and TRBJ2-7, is DGGITQSPKYLFRKEGQNVTLSCEQNLNHDAMYWYRQDPGQGLRLIYYSQIVNDFQKGDIAEGYSVSREKKESFPLTVTSAQKNPTAFYLCASTPGLGSYEQYFGPGTRLTVT.